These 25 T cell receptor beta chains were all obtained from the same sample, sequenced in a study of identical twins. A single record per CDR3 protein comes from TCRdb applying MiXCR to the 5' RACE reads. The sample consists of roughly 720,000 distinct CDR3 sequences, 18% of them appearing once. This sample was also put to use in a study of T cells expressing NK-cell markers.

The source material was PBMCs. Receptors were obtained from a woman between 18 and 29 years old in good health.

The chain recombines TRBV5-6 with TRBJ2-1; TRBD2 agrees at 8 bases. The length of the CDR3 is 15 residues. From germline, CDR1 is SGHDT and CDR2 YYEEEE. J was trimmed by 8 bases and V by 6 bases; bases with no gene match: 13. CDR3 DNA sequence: TGTGCCAGCACCCGACTAGTAACCGGGGGGGATGAGCAGTTCTTC. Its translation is CASTRLVTGGDEQFF.

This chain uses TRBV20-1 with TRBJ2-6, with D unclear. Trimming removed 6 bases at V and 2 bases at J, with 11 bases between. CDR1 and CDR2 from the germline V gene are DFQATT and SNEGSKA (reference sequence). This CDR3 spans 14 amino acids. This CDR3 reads CSASAGAGANVLTF. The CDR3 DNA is TGCAGTGCCTCCGCCGGAGCTGGGGCCAACGTCCTGACTTTC.

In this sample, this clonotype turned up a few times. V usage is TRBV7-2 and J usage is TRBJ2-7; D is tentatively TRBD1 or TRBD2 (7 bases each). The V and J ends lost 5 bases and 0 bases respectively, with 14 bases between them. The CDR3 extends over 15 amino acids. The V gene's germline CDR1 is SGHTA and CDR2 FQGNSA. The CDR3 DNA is TGTGCCAGCAGCCCTCAGGGGGGGAGCTCCTACGAGCAGTACTTC. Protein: CASSPQGGSSYEQYF.

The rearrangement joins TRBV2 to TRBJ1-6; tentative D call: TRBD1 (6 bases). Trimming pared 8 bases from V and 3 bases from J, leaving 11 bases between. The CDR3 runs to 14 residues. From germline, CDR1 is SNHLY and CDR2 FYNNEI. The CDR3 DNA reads TGTGCCAGCCGGACAGAGTACTATAATTCACCCCTCCACTTT. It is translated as CASRTEYYNSPLHF.

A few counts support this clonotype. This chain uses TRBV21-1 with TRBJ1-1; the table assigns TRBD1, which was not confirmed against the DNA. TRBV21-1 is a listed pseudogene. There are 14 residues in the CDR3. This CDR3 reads CASSNSGRGTEAFF. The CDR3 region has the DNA TGTGCCAGCAGCAATAGTGGCCGGGGCACTGAAGCTTTCTTT.

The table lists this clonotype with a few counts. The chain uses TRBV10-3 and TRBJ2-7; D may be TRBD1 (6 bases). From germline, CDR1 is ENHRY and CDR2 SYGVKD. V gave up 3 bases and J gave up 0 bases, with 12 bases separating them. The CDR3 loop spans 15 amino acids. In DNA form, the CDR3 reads TGTGCCATCAGTGAAATGGACAGAGGCTCCTACGAGCAGTACTTC. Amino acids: CAISEMDRGSYEQYF.

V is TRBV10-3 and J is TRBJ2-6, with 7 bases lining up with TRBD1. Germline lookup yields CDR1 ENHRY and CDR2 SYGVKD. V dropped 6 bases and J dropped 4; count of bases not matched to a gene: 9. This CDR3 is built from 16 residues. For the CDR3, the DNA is TGTGCCATCAGGCGACAGGGTACAACGGGGGCCAACGTCCTGACTTTC. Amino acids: CAIRRQGTTGANVLTF.

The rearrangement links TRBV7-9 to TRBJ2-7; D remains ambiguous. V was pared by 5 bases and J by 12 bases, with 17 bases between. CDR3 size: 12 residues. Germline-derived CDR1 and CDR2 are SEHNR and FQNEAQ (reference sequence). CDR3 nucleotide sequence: TGTGCCAGCAGCCTATCTGATATGAGACCGTACTTC. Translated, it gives CASSLSDMRPYF.

Written as DNA, the CDR3 is TGCAGTGCTAGAGATCCAGCGGGAGGAAGCACAGATACGCAGTATTTT. This gives the protein CSARDPAGGSTDTQYF. This chain connects TRBV20-1 to TRBJ2-3, with 9 nucleotides matching TRBD2. CDR3 length equals 16 residues. From germline, CDR1 is DFQATT and CDR2 SNEGSKA (reference sequence). V was pared by 0 bases and J by 0 bases, with 4 bases of the junction left unmatched.

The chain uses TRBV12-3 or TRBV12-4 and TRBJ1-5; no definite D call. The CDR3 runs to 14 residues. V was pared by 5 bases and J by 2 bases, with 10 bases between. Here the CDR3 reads CASSDDLGNQPQHF. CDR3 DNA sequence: TGTGCCAGCAGTGACGACCTCGGCAATCAGCCCCAGCATTTT.

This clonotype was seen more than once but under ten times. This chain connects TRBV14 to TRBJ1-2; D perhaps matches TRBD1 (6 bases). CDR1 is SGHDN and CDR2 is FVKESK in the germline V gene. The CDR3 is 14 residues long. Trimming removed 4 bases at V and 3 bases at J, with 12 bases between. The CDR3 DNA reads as TGTGCCAGCAGCCGGACAAAGGGGGACTATGGCTACACCTTC. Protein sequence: CASSRTKGDYGYTF.

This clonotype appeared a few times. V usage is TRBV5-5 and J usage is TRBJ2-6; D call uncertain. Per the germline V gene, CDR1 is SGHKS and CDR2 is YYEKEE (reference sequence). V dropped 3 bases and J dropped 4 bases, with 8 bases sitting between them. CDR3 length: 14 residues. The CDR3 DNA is TGTGCCAGCAGCTCAACTTACGGGGCCAACGTCCTGACTTTC. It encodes CASSSTYGANVLTF.

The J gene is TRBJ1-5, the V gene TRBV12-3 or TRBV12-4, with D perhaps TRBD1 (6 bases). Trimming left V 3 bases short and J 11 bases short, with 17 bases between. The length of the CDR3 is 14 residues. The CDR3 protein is CASSFFRDSGAQHF. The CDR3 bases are TGTGCCAGCAGTTTTTTCCGGGACTCAGGGGCCCAGCATTTT.

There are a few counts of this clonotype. CDR3 sequence: CASSFVGGELGGYTF. The CDR3, as DNA: TGTGCCAGCAGTTTTGTTGGTGGGGAATTGGGAGGCTACACCTTC. The chain joins TRBV12-3 or TRBV12-4 to TRBJ1-2; D uncertain. Trimming took off 3 bases at V and 8 bases at J, with 19 bases between the two ends. The CDR3 contains 15 residues.

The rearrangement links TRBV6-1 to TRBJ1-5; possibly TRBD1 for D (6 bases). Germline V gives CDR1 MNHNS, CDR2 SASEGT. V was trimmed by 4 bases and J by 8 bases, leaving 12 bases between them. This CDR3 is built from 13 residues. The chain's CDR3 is CASSVQGSEPQHF. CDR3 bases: TGTGCCAGCAGTGTGCAGGGGTCAGAGCCCCAGCATTTT.

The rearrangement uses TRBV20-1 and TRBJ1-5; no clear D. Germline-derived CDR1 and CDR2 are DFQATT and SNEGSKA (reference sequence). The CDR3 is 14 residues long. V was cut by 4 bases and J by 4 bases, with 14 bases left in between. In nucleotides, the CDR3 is TGCAGTGCTACAAGGGCAGGTGATAATCAGCCCCAGCATTTT. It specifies CSATRAGDNQPQHF.

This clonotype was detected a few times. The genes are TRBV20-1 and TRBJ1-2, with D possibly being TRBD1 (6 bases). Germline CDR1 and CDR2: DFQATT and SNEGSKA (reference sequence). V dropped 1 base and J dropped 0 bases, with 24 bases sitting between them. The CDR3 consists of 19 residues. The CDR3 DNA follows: TGCAGTGCTAGAGTAGGCCCGGGACACCGACGCGAAGCTAACTATGGCTACACCTTC. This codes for CSARVGPGHRREANYGYTF.

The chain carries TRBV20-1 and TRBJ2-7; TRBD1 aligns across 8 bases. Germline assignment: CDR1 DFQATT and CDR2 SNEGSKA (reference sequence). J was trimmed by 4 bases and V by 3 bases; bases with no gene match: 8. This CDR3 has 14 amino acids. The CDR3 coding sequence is TGCAGTGCTAGCTTCCTTGGACAGGGATACGAGCAGTACTTC. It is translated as CSASFLGQGYEQYF.

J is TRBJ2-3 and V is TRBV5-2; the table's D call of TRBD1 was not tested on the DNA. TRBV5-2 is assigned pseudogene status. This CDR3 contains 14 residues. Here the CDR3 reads CARGPGTSTDTQYF. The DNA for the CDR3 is TGTGCCAGGGGCCCGGGGACTAGCACAGATACGCAGTATTTT.

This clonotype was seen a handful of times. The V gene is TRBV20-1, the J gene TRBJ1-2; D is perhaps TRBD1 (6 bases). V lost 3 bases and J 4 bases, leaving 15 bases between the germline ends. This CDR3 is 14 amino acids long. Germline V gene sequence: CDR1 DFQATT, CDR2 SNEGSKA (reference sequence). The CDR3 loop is CSASGRGLIYGYTF. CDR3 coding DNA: TGCAGTGCTAGTGGCCGGGGGCTGATCTATGGCTACACCTTC.

DNA for the CDR3: TGTGCCAGCAGTTACACTGGACAGGGGACCCAGTACTTC. Amino acids: CASSYTGQGTQYF. The gene calls are TRBV6-2 or TRBV6-3 and TRBJ2-5; TRBD1 aligns across 8 bases. The CDR3 loop spans 13 amino acids. CDR1 and CDR2 (germline): MNHEY, SVGEGT. The V segment lost 2 bases and the J segment 7 bases; nucleotides outside the gene matches: 3.

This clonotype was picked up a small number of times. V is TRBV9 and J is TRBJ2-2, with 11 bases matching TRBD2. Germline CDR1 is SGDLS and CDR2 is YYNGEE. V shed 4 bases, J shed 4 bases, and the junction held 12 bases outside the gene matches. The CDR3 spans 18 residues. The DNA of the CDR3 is TGTGCCAGCAGCCCTCGGGTAGCGGGGGGGCCGTCCACCGGGGAGCTGTTTTTT. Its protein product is CASSPRVAGGPSTGELFF.

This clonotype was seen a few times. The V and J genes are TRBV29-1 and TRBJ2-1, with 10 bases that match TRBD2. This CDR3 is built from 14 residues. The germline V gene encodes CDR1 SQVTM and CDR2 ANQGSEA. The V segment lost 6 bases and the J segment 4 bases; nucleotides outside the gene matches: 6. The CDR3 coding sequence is TGCAGCGTGAGAAGGACTAGCGGTTACAATGAGCAGTTCTTC. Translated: CSVRRTSGYNEQFF.

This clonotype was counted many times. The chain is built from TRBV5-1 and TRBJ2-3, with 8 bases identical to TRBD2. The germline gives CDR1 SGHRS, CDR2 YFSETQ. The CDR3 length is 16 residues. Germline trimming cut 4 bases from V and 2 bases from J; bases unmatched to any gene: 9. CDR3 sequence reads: CASSRRAGAITDTQYF. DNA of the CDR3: TGCGCCAGCAGCCGCCGAGCGGGGGCAATCACAGATACGCAGTATTTT.

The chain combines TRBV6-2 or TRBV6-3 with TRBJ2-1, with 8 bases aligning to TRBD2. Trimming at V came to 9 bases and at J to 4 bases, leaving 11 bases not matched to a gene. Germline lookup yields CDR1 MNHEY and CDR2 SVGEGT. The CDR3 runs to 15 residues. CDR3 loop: CASTVGGRTYNEQFF. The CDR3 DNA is TGTGCCAGTACGGTTGGCGGGAGGACGTACAATGAGCAGTTCTTC.